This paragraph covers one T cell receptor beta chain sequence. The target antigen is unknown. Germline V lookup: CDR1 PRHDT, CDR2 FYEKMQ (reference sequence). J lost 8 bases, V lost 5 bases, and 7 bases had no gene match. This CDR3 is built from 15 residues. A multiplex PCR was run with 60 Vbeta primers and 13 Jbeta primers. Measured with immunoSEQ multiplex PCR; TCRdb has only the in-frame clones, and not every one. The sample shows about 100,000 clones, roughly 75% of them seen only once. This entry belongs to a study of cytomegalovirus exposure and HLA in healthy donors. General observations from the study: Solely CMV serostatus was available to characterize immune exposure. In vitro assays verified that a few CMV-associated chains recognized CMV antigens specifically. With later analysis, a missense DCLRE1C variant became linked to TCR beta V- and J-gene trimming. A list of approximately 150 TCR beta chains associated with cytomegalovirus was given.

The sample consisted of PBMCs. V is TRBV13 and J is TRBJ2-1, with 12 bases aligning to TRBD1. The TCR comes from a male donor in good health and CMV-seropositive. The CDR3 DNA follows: TGTGCCAGCAGCGCAGGGGGACAGGGGGCTTATGAGCAGTTCTTC. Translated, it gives CASSAGGQGAYEQFF.